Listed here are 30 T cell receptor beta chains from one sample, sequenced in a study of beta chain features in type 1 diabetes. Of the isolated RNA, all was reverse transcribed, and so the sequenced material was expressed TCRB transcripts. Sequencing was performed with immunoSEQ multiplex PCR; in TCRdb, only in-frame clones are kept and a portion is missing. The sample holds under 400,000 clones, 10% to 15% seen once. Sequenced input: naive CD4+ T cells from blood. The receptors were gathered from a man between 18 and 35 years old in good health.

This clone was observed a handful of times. This CDR3 is CASSQVFARAHQPQHF. The CDR3 bases are TGTGCCAGCAGCCAAGTTTTCGCCAGAGCGCATCAGCCCCAGCATTTT. V and J are TRBV4-2 and TRBJ1-5, with D unresolved. The V end was cut by 1 base, the J end by 5 bases, with 15 bases between. The CDR3 extends over 16 amino acids. Germline V gene data show CDR1 as LGHNA and CDR2 as YNFKEQ.

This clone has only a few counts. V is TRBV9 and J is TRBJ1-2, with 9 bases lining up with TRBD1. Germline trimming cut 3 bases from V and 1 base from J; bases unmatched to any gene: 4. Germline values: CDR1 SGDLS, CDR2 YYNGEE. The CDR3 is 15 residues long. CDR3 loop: CASSGGQGNNYGYTF. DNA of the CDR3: TGTGCCAGCAGCGGGGGACAGGGTAATAACTATGGCTACACCTTC.

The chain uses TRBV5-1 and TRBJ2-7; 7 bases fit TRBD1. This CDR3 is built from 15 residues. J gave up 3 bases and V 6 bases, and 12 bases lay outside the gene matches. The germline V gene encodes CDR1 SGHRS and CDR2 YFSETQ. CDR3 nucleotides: TGCGCCAGCACCCCTACAGGGGATAGCTACTACGAGCAGTACTTC. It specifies CASTPTGDSYYEQYF.

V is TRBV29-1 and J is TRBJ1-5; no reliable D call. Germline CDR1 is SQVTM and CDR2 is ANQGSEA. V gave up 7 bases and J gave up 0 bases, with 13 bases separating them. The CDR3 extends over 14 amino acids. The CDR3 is CSAVTRYSNQPQHF. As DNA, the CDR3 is TGCAGCGCCGTGACAAGGTATAGCAATCAGCCCCAGCATTTT. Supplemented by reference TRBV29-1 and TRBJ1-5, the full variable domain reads SAVISQKPSRDICQRGTSLTIQCQVDSQVTMMFWYRQQPGQSLTLIATANQGSEATYESGFVIDKFPISRPNLTFSTLTVSNMSPEDSSIYLCSAVTRYSNQPQHFGDGTRLSIL.

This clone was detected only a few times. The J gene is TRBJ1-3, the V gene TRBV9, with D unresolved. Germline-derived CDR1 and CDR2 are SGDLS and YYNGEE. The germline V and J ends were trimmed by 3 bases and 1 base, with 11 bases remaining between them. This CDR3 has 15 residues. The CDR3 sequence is CASSASGASGNTIYF. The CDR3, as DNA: TGTGCCAGCAGCGCGTCGGGAGCTTCTGGAAACACCATATATTTT.

DNA of the CDR3: TGTGCCAGCAGCTTATCTAGCGGGAGGGGAGATACGCAGTATTTT. It encodes CASSLSSGRGDTQYF. The rearrangement uses TRBV7-2 and TRBJ2-3; 12 bases match TRBD2. Per germline, CDR1 SGHTA and CDR2 FQGNSA. V was pared by 2 bases and J by 5 bases, with 2 bases of the junction left unmatched. CDR3 size: 15 residues.

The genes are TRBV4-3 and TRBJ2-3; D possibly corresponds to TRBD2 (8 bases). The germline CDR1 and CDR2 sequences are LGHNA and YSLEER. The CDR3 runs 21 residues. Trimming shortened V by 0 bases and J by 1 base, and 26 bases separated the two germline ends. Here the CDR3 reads CASSQDVYRGQRGRRTDTQYF. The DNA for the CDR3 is TGCGCCAGCAGCCAAGACGTGTACAGGGGCCAGCGGGGGCGCCGCACAGATACGCAGTATTTT.

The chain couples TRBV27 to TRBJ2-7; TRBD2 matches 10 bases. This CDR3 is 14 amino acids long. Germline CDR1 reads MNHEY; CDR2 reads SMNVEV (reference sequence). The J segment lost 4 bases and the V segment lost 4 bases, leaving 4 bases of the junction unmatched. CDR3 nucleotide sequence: TGTGCCAGCAGTTCCCGACTAGCGGGTTACGAGCAGTACTTC. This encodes CASSSRLAGYEQYF.

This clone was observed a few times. CDR3 coding DNA: TGTGCCAGCAGCTACACAGGGGGCGTCACTGAAGCTTTCTTT. Translation gives CASSYTGGVTEAFF. The J gene is TRBJ1-1, the V gene TRBV7-3; 9 nucleotides line up with TRBD1. Germline lookup yields CDR1 SGHTA and CDR2 FQGTGA. This CDR3 spans 14 amino acids. V shed 4 bases, J shed 4 bases, and the junction held 4 bases outside the gene matches.

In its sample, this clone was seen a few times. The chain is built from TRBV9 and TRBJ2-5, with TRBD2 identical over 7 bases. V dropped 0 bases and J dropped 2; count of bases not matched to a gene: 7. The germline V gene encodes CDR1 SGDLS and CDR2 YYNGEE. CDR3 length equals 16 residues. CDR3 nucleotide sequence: TGTGCCAGCAGCGTAGGGTTAGCGGGCAAACAAGAGACCCAGTACTTC. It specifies CASSVGLAGKQETQYF.

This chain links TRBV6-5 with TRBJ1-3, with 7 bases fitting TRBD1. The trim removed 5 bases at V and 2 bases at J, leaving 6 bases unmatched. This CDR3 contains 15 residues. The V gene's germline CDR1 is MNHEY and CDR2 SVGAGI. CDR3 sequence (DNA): TGTGCCAGCAGTGCCCCAGGGGGAGCTGGAAACACCATATATTTT. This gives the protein CASSAPGGAGNTIYF.

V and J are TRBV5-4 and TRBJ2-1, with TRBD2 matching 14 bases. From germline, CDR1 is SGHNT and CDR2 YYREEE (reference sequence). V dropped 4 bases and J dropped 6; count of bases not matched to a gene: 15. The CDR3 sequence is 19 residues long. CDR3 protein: CASSQPGGTSGRIINEQFF. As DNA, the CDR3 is TGTGCCAGCAGCCAACCCGGCGGGACTAGCGGGAGAATAATCAATGAGCAGTTCTTC.

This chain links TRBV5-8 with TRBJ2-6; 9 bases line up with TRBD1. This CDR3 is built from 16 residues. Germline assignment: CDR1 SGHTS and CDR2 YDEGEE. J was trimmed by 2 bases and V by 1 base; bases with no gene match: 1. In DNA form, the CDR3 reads TGTGCCAGCAGCTTGCGGACAGGGGCTGGGGCCAACGTCCTGACTTTC. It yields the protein CASSLRTGAGANVLTF.

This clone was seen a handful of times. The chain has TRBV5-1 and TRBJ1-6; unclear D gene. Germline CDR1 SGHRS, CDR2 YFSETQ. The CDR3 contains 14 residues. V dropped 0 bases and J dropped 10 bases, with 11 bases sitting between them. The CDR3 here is CASSLALANSPLHF. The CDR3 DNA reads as TGCGCCAGCAGCTTGGCATTGGCAAACTCACCCCTCCACTTT.

For the CDR3, the DNA is TGTGCCAGCAGCGTAGACCCCGTGCCGGGAGGAAACACCATATATTTT. The encoded protein is CASSVDPVPGGNTIYF. J is TRBJ1-3 and V is TRBV9; D remains ambiguous. This CDR3 region has 16 residues. The germline CDR1 and CDR2 sequences are SGDLS and YYNGEE. V lost 0 bases and J lost 4, with 14 bases in between.

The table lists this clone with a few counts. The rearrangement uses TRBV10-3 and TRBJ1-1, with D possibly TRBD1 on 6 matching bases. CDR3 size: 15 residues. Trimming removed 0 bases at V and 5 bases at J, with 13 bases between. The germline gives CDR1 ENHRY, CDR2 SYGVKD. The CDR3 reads CAISESGGQGTEAFF. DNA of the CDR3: TGTGCCATCAGTGAGTCTGGTGGGCAGGGGACTGAAGCTTTCTTT.

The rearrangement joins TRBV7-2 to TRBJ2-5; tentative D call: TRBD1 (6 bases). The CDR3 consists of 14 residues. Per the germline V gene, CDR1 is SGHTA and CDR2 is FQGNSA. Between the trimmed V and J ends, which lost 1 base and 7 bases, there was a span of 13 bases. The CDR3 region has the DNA TGTGCCAGCAGCTTAGGGGGCCTCAGGGGGACCCAGTACTTC. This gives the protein CASSLGGLRGTQYF.

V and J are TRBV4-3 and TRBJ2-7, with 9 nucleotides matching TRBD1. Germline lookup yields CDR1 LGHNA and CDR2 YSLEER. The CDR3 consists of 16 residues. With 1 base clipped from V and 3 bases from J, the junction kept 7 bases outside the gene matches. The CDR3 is CASSQGTGTGYYEQYF. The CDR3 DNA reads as TGCGCCAGCAGCCAAGGAACCGGGACAGGGTACTACGAGCAGTACTTC.

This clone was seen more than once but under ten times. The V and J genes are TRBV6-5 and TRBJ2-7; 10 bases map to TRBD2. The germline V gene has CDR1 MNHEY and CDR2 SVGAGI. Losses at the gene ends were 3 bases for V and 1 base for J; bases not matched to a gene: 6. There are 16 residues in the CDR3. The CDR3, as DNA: TGTGCCAGCAGTTATACCGGGACTAGCGCATCCTACGAGCAGTACTTC. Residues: CASSYTGTSASYEQYF.

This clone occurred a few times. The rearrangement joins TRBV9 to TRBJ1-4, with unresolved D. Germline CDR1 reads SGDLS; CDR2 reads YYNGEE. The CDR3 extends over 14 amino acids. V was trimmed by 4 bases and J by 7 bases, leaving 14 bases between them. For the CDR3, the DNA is TGTGCCAGCAGCTTTGGAGGACCGGGTGAAAAACTGTTTTTT. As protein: CASSFGGPGEKLFF.

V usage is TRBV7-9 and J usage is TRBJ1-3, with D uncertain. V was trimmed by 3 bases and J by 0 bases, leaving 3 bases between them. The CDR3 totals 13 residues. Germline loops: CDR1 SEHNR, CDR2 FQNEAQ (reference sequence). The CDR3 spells CASSLSSGNTIYF. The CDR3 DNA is TGTGCCAGCAGCTTGAGCTCTGGAAACACCATATATTTT.

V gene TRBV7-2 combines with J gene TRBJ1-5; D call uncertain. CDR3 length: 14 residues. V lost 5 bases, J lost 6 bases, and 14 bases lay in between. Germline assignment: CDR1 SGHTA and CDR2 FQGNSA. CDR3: CASSTPNGGQPQHF. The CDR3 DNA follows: TGTGCCAGCAGCACACCAAACGGCGGTCAGCCCCAGCATTTT.

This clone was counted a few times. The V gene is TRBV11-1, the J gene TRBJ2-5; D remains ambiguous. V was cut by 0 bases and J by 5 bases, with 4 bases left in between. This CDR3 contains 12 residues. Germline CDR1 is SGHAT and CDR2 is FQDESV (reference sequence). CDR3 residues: CASSLARETQYF. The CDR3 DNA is TGTGCCAGCAGCTTAGCGAGGGAGACCCAGTACTTC. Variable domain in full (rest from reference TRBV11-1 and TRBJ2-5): EAEVAQSPRYKITEKSQAVAFWCDPISGHATLYWYRQILGQGPELLVQFQDESVVDDSQLPKDRFSAERLKGVDSTLKIQPAELGDSAMYLCASSLARETQYFGPGTRLLVL.

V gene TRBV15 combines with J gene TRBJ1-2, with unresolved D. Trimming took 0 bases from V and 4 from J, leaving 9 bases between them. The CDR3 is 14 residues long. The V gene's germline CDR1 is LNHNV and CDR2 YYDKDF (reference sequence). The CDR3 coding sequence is TGTGCCACCAGCAGAGATCCAACGAGCTATGGCTACACCTTC. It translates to CATSRDPTSYGYTF.

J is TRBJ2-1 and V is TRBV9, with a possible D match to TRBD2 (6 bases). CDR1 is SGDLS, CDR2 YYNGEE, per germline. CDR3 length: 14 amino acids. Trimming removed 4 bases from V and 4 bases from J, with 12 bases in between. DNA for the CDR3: TGTGCCAGCAGCTCGGGGGACTTTTACAATGAGCAGTTCTTC. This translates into CASSSGDFYNEQFF. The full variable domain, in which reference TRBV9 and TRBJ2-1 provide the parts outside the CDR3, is DSGVTQTPKHLITATGQRVTLRCSPRSGDLSVYWYQQSLDQGLQFLIQYYNGEERAKGNILERFSAQQFPDLHSELNLSSLELGDSALYFCASSSGDFYNEQFFGPGTRLTVL.

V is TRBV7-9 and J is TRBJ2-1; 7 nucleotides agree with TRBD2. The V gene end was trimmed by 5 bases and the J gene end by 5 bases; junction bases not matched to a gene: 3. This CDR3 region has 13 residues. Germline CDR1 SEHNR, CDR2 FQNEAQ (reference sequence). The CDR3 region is CASSVLANNEQFF. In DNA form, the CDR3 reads TGTGCCAGCAGCGTACTAGCGAACAATGAGCAGTTCTTC.

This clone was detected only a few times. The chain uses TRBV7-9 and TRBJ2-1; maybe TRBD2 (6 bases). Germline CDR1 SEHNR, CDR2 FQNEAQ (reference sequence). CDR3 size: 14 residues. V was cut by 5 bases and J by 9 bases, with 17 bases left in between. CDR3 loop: CASSQDRGSGEQFF. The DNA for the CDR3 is TGTGCCAGCAGCCAAGATCGGGGGTCGGGTGAGCAGTTCTTC.

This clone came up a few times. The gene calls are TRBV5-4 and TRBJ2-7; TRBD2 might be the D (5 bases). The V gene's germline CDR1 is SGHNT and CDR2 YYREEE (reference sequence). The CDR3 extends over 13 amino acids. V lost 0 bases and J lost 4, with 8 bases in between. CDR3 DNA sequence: TGTGCCAGCAGCTTGGTCGGGGAGTACGAGCAGTACTTC. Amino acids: CASSLVGEYEQYF.

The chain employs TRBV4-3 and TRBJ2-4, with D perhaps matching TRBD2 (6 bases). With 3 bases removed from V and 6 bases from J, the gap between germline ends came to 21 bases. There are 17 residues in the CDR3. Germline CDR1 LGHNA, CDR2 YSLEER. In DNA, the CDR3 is TGCGCCAGCAGCCAGGGGGTGGGGAGGTTTCGTCCAAACATTCAGTACTTC. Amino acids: CASSQGVGRFRPNIQYF.

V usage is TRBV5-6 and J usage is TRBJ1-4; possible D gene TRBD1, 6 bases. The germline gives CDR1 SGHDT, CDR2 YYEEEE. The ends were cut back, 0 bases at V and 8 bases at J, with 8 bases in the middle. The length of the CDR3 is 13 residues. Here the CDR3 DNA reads TGTGCCAGCAGCTTGGCCCAGGGGGAAAAACTGTTTTTT. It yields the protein CASSLAQGEKLFF.